Shown below are 26 T cell receptor beta chains from a single sample sequenced in a study of breast tumors, draining lymph nodes, adjacent tissues (dated by TCRdb to the mid-2010s). The method was multiplex PCR. The instrument was an Illumina HiSeq 2000. TCRdb reprocessed the public reads (quality trimming at Q25 with fastp, clone calling with MiXCR) and kept in-frame beta chains. Entries are consolidated by CDR3 protein sequence, retaining the most common genes and DNA. The sample yields 150,000 to 200,000 distinct CDR3 sequences; approximately 30% were counted once. Approximately 4.2% of the sample goes to the ten largest clones. The lymph node samples were taken from the axillary draining lymph nodes of breast cancer patients. Input material: axillary lymph node tissue. Receptors were obtained from a female donor with breast cancer. Some clones in this sample may be carry-over from other donors' samples.

Regarding this clonotype: A single base separates this from a much larger clone, so it may be a read error. The chain employs TRBV30 and TRBJ1-2, with D possibly TRBD1 on 6 matching bases. The CDR3 loop spans 18 amino acids. CDR1 is GTSNPN and CDR2 is SVGIG in the germline V gene (reference sequence). CDR3 bases: TGTGCCTGGAGACCGCAAAGGGACCACAGGGAGTTACCCTATGGCTGCACCTTC. The encoded protein is CAWRPQRDHRELPYGCTF.

This chain joins TRBV2 and TRBJ1-1; D remains unclear. The CDR3 is 14 residues long. Trimming took 11 bases from V and 2 from J, leaving 18 bases between them. Per the germline V gene, CDR1 is SNHLY and CDR2 is FYNNEI. The CDR3 DNA reads as TGTGCCTGCCCCGGGTCCCTGGCTAACACTGAAGCTTTCTTT. Protein: CACPGSLANTEAFF.

The rearrangement uses TRBV12-3 or TRBV12-4 and TRBJ1-6; D is unclear. The CDR3 spans 12 residues. V dropped 0 bases and J dropped 12 bases, with 6 bases sitting between them. In DNA form, the CDR3 reads TGTGCCAGCAGTTTAGCCGATGGACCCCTCCACTTT. Its translation is CASSLADGPLHF.

This clonotype was observed a handful of times. This chain links TRBV5-5 with TRBJ1-2; D is ambiguous. The V gene's germline CDR1 is SGHKS and CDR2 YYEKEE (reference sequence). This CDR3 is built from 17 residues. Deletions cut 0 bases from V and 8 bases from J, with 23 bases between. This CDR3 reads CASSLGQIGVRYAGYTF. The CDR3 DNA follows: TGTGCCAGCAGCTTGGGCCAGATCGGAGTGCGTTATGCGGGCTACACCTTC.

This clonotype was recorded a few times. The V call is TRBV28, the J call TRBJ2-3; TRBD2 matches at 7 bases. CDR3 length: 15 amino acids. The V and J ends lost 2 bases and 3 bases, in that order; junction bases with no gene match: 5. CDR1 and CDR2 (germline): MDHEN, SYDVKM. The CDR3 bases are TGTGCCAGCAGTTTAGCGGGAGCTCTAACAGATACGCAGTATTTT. As protein: CASSLAGALTDTQYF.

In this sample, this clonotype turned up many times. The chain is built from TRBV6-1 and TRBJ2-7, with TRBD1 matching over 7 bases. Germline values: CDR1 MNHNS, CDR2 SASEGT. There are 14 residues in the CDR3. Unmatched junction bases numbered 8, after V lost 7 bases and J lost 2 bases. The DNA of the CDR3 is TGTGCCAGCACTCCGGGACAGTTAACCTACGAGCAGTACTTC. Its protein is CASTPGQLTYEQYF.

The chain uses TRBV24-1 and TRBJ2-6; 9 bases match TRBD2. Germline lookup yields CDR1 KGHDR and CDR2 SFDVKD. Trimming at V came to 0 bases and at J to 2 bases, leaving 10 bases not matched to a gene. The CDR3 contains 20 residues. Here the CDR3 reads CATSDLLVGGGATGANVLTF. The CDR3, as DNA: TGTGCCACCAGTGATTTGCTGGTGGGCGGGGGGGCTACTGGGGCCAACGTCCTGACTTTC.

This clonotype came up many times. V and J are TRBV20-1 and TRBJ2-7; D gene uncertain. From germline, CDR1 is DFQATT and CDR2 SNEGSKA (reference sequence). V was shortened by 6 bases and J by 3 bases, with 15 bases between the two germline ends. This CDR3 region has 13 residues. The CDR3 spells CSAASEEDYEQYF. The CDR3 region has the DNA TGCAGTGCCGCTTCTGAGGAAGACTACGAGCAGTACTTC.

This clonotype was seen many times. This rearrangement joins TRBV7-9 to TRBJ2-3, with D uncertain. The CDR3 has 13 residues. The germline gives CDR1 SEHNR, CDR2 FQNEAQ (reference sequence). The germline V and J ends were trimmed by 2 bases and 3 bases, with 6 bases remaining between them. Written as DNA, the CDR3 is TGTGCCAGCAGCTTATCTCTGACAGATACGCAGTATTTT. This encodes CASSLSLTDTQYF.

At least ten counts were recorded for this clonotype. V usage is TRBV30 and J usage is TRBJ2-5; D remains unclear. CDR3 length: 16 residues. Looked up from germline, CDR1 is GTSNPN and CDR2 is SVGIG (reference sequence). V dropped 0 bases and J dropped 0 bases, with 14 bases sitting between them. The CDR3 DNA reads as TGTGCCTGGAGTGTACATCAAGGGAACTACCAAGAGACCCAGTACTTC. Amino acid sequence: CAWSVHQGNYQETQYF.

This clonotype was detected many times. V gene TRBV7-6 combines with J gene TRBJ1-4, with D maybe TRBD1 (5 bases). The length of the CDR3 is 14 residues. The V gene's germline CDR1 is SGHVS and CDR2 FNYEAQ. V lost 5 bases, J lost 4 bases, and 11 bases lay in between. CDR3 loop: CASSPGGGNEKLFF. The CDR3 nucleotides read TGTGCCAGCAGCCCCGGCGGGGGTAATGAAAAACTGTTTTTT.

Turning to this clonotype: A much larger clone sits a single nucleotide away, making a read error possible. J is TRBJ2-7 and V is TRBV5-5; unclear D gene. Deletions cut 0 bases from V and 3 bases from J, with 13 bases between. The germline V gene encodes CDR1 SGHKS and CDR2 YYEKEE (reference sequence). This CDR3 is 15 amino acids long. This CDR3 is CASSLAQAMIYEQYF. CDR3 nucleotide sequence: TGTGCCAGCAGCTTGGCTCAGGCAATGATCTACGAGCAGTACTTC.

The chain couples TRBV2 to TRBJ1-5; TRBD1 is a possible D gene (6 bases). The CDR3 runs to 13 residues. Germline V CDR1 and CDR2: SNHLY, FYNNEI. V was trimmed by 3 bases and J by 6 bases, leaving 9 bases between them. The CDR3 sequence: CASSDRGGQPQHF. CDR3 in DNA: TGTGCCAGCAGTGACAGGGGTGGTCAGCCCCAGCATTTT.

The rearrangement uses TRBV25-1 and TRBJ1-2; TRBD1 matches at 9 bases. V shed 4 bases and J 6 bases; nucleotides not matched to a gene: 12. This CDR3 is built from 16 residues. The V gene's germline CDR1 is MGHDK and CDR2 SYGVNS. CDR3 bases: TGTGCCAGCAGTGCTAGTAGCCCCGGGACAGGGAATGGCTACACCTTC. Amino acid sequence: CASSASSPGTGNGYTF.

J is TRBJ1-4 and V is TRBV7-9; the D gene is possibly TRBD1 (6 bases). Trimming removed 5 bases from V and 3 bases from J, with 13 bases in between. The germline gives CDR1 SEHNR, CDR2 FQNEAQ (reference sequence). The CDR3 is made up of 15 amino acids. CDR3 residues: CASSTRQAANEKLFF. CDR3 coding DNA: TGTGCCAGCAGCACACGACAGGCGGCTAATGAAAAACTGTTTTTT.

This clonotype was seen ten or more times. CDR3 coding DNA: TGTGCCAGCAGCTTAGAGGGACTAGCCTACGAGCAGTACTTC. It codes for CASSLEGLAYEQYF. The chain couples TRBV7-8 to TRBJ2-7; TRBD2 matches 8 bases. CDR1 SGHVS and CDR2 FQNEAQ come from the germline V gene. The V segment lost 1 base and the J segment 2 bases; nucleotides outside the gene matches: 1. This CDR3 region has 14 residues.

The chain's CDR3 is CASSVATAGHRDSPLHF. CDR3 coding DNA: TGTGCCAGCAGCGTAGCTACGGCAGGACACCGCGATTCACCCCTCCACTTT. The chain combines TRBV9 with TRBJ1-6; D may be TRBD1 (5 bases). V was clipped by 0 bases and J by 8 bases, with 18 bases between them. CDR1 and CDR2 (germline): SGDLS, YYNGEE. The CDR3 is 17 residues long.

The rearrangement links TRBV5-1 to TRBJ2-2, with TRBD1 as a possible D gene (6 bases). With 2 bases removed from V and 2 bases from J, the gap between germline ends came to 16 bases. This CDR3 comprises 17 residues. Germline V gene sequence: CDR1 SGHRS, CDR2 YFSETQ. CDR3 in DNA: TGCGCCAGCAGCTTAGACAGGAGCTCTGGAAACACCGGGGAGCTGTTTTTT. This gives the protein CASSLDRSSGNTGELFF.

The chain links TRBV6-5 to TRBJ1-2; no clear D. Germline V CDR1 and CDR2: MNHEY, SVGAGI. Trimming took 5 bases from V and 7 from J, leaving 11 bases between them. CDR3 length equals 12 residues. The CDR3 coding sequence is TGTGCCAGCAGTCATTCAGAGGGTGGCTACACCTTC. The encoded protein is CASSHSEGGYTF.

The genes are TRBV7-2 and TRBJ2-3; D gene uncertain. From germline, CDR1 is SGHTA and CDR2 FQGNSA. This CDR3 spans 11 amino acids. V was pared by 5 bases and J by 5 bases, with 5 bases between. As DNA, the CDR3 is TGTGCCAGCAGCGCCGTAGATACGCAGTATTTT. Protein: CASSAVDTQYF.

The J gene is TRBJ2-3, the V gene TRBV7-8; 9 nucleotides agree with TRBD2. With V trimmed by 5 bases and J by 1 base, 4 bases remained unmatched. The germline gives CDR1 SGHVS, CDR2 FQNEAQ. CDR3 length: 15 amino acids. CDR3 amino acids: CASSHQRGGTDTQYF. The CDR3 DNA follows: TGTGCCAGCAGCCACCAGCGGGGGGGCACAGATACGCAGTATTTT.

This sequence joins TRBV13 and TRBJ2-1; 9 positions agree with TRBD2. From germline, CDR1 is PRHDT and CDR2 FYEKMQ (reference sequence). Losses at the gene ends were 5 bases for V and 0 bases for J; bases not matched to a gene: 8. This CDR3 contains 17 residues. Written as DNA, the CDR3 is TGTGCCAGCAGCCATACCCTTAGCGGGAGCTCCTACAATGAGCAGTTCTTC. Protein: CASSHTLSGSSYNEQFF.

Turning to this clonotype: The junction shows a germline mismatch at one end, possibly a read error. This chain uses TRBV11-3 with TRBJ2-5; 7 nucleotides match TRBD1. The CDR3 is 15 amino acids. Germline-derived CDR1 and CDR2 are SGHNT and YENEEA. The CDR3 region is CASSLGSGGGEAQYF. Written as DNA, the CDR3 is TGTGCCAGCAGCTTAGGGTCAGGGGGTGGAGAGGCCCAGTACTTC.

V is TRBV11-3 and J is TRBJ1-1, with D perhaps TRBD1 (6 bases). The CDR3 is made up of 20 amino acids. Germline V gene lookup returns CDR1 SGHNT and CDR2 YENEEA. V dropped 4 bases and J dropped 1 base, with 28 bases sitting between them. The CDR3: CASSSAPIKQGRGKNTEAFF. CDR3 bases: TGTGCCAGCAGCTCTGCGCCGATAAAACAGGGTCGGGGAAAGAACACTGAAGCTTTCTTT.

This clonotype was observed many times. The chain recombines TRBV29-1 with TRBJ2-1; D may be TRBD1 or TRBD2 (7 bases each). CDR1 and CDR2 from the germline V gene are SQVTM and ANQGSEA. The CDR3 length is 13 residues. Deletions cut 4 bases from V and 9 bases from J, with 16 bases between. The chain's CDR3 is CSVVSGGGGEQFF. The CDR3 DNA is TGCAGCGTTGTTTCAGGGGGGGGCGGTGAGCAGTTCTTC.

This clonotype was picked up many times. V and J are TRBV12-3 or TRBV12-4 and TRBJ1-2; the match to TRBD1 covers 8 bases. There are 15 residues in the CDR3. V was clipped by 6 bases and J by 3 bases; unmatched bases: 9. CDR3 region: CASSRTGGQDYGYTF. CDR3 coding DNA: TGTGCCAGCAGCCGCACAGGGGGGCAGGACTATGGCTACACCTTC.